The sequence of this T cell receptor (beta chain) was determined in a study of cytomegalovirus exposure and HLA in healthy donors. PCR primers comprised 60 Vbeta and 13 Jbeta primers. Using immunoSEQ multiplex PCR, the repertoire was profiled, and TCRdb retains in-frame clones only, with some absent. Of over 150,000 clones in the sample, 77% were seen once. Between the trimmed V and J ends, which lost 6 bases and 9 bases, there was a span of 14 bases. Germline CDR1 SEHNR, CDR2 FQNEAQ (reference sequence). The CDR3 spans 12 residues. The sample holds one count of this clone. Material for sequencing was PBMCs. The TCR was taken from a woman in her sixties or seventies in good health and CMV-seropositive. The gene calls are TRBV7-9 and TRBJ1-1; D is perhaps TRBD1 (5 bases). The CDR3 spells CASRNEQGQAFF. CDR3 DNA sequence: TGTGCCAGCAGAAATGAGCAGGGCCAAGCTTTCTTT.